Reported below is one T cell receptor (beta chain). Its specificity is not known. TCRdb's copy holds only in-frame clones and misses some; the assay was immunoSEQ multiplex PCR. Of around 140,000 clones listed, roughly 90% are singletons. The CDR3 runs to 18 residues. The ends were cut back, 6 bases at V and 2 bases at J, with 25 bases in the middle. The germline gives CDR1 SGHVS, CDR2 FQNEAQ. The data belong to a study of T cell responses to AZD1222 COVID-19 vaccine. Points from the study as a whole: Compared with day 0, the breadth and depth of the Spike-specific TCR repertoire rose significantly after two doses of AZD1222. Along spike, vaccine-associated CD4 TCRs were found throughout, with dominance at 160-218 and 743-854. The donors showed a predominance of white British ancestry and of females, with possible underestimation of clonal diversity.

The receptor comes from an adult in good health. J is TRBJ2-5 and V is TRBV7-8; D is possibly TRBD2 (6 bases). Material: peripheral blood, obtained on day 0 of AZD1222 vaccination. The CDR3 here is CASSRLRAGRQLQETQYF. The CDR3 DNA sequence: TGTGCCAGCAGTCGATTACGGGCGGGGCGCCAATTACAAGAGACCCAGTACTTC.